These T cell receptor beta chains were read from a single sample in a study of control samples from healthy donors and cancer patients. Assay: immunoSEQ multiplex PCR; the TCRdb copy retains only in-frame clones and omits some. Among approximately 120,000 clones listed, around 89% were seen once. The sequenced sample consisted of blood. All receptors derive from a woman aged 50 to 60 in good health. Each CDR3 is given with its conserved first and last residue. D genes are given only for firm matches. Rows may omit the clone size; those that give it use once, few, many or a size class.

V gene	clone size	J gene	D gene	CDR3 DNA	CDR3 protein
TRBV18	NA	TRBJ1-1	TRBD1	TGTGCCAGCTCACCGGGACAGGTCTCTGAAGCTTTCTTT	CASSPGQVSEAFF
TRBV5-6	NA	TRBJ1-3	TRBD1	TGTGCCAGCAGCTCCGACAGGGGAAATGGAAACACCATATATTTT	CASSSDRGNGNTIYF
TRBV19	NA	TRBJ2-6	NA	TGTGCCAGCGGTGGGGCCGGGCTCCCCTCGGGGGCCAACGTCCTGACTTTC	CASGGAGLPSGANVLTF
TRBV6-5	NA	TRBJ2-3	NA	TGTGCCATACAGGGCAGCACAGATACGCAGTATTTT	CAIQGSTDTQYF
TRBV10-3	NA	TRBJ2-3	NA	TGTGCCATCAGTCCGCGGACGGATAGGAGGGCAGATACGCAGTATTTT	CAISPRTDRRADTQYF
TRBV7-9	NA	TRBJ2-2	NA	TGTGCCAGCCTATTATGGGTCACCGGGGAGCTGTTTTTT	CASLLWVTGELFF
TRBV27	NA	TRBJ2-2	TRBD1	TGTGCCAGCAGTTTATCCAGGGGGTGGTCCGGGGAGCTGTTTTTT	CASSLSRGWSGELFF
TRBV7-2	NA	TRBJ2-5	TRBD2	TGTGCCAGCAGCCTTTTTCGGGAGGGCGGGGAGACCCAGTACTTC	CASSLFREGGETQYF
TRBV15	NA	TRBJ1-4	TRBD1	TGTGCCACCAGCACTGACAGGGTTACTTCTGAAAAACTGTTTTTT	CATSTDRVTSEKLFF
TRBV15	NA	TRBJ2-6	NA	TGTGCCACCAGCAGGAAACCGGGCTCTGGGGCCAACGTCCTGACTTTC	CATSRKPGSGANVLTF
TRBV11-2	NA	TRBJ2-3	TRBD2	TGTGCCAGCAGCCGCCCCGGACTAGCGGGGGCCCACGATACGCAGTATTTT	CASSRPGLAGAHDTQYF
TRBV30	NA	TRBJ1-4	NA	TGTGCCTGGAGAGAGGGACGGACGAATGAAAAACTGTTTTTT	CAWREGRTNEKLFF
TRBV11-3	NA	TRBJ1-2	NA	TGTGCCAGCAGCTTATCAGGGCGGGGCTACACCTTC	CASSLSGRGYTF
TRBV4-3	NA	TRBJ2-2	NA	TGCGCCAGCAGCCAAGAGGAGGTAGCCGGGGAGCTGTTTTTT	CASSQEEVAGELFF
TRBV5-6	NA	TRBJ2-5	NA	TGTGCCAGCAGCTCTCCCTTATGGGAGAAAGAGACCCAGTACTTC	CASSSPLWEKETQYF
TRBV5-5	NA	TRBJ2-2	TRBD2	TGTGCCAGCAGCTCCCGGACTAGCGGTTATGGCACCGGGGAGCTGTTTTTT	CASSSRTSGYGTGELFF
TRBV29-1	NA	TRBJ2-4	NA	TGCAGCGTTGGGGTCAGGGGAAAAGGGACTGCCAAAAACATTCAGTACTTC	CSVGVRGKGTAKNIQYF
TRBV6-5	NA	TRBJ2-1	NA	TGTGCCAGCAGTTACGTCCTACCAACCTACAATGAGCAGTTCTTC	CASSYVLPTYNEQFF
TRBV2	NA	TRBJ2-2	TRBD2	TGTGCCAGCAGTGTCGCGGGACTAGCGGGGGGGCCGAACACCGGGGAGCTGTTTTTT	CASSVAGLAGGPNTGELFF
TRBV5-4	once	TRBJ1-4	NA	TGTGCCAGCAGACCAGACAGGCCTAATGAAAAACTGTTTTTT	CASRPDRPNEKLFF
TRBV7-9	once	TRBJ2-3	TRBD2	TGTGCCAGCAGCTTACGGCGGGGGGTAGCTAGCACAGATACGCAGTATTTT	CASSLRRGVASTDTQYF
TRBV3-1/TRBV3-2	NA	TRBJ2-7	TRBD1	TGTGCCAGCAGCCGAATACCGGGACAGGATCCCTACGAGCAGTACTTC	CASSRIPGQDPYEQYF
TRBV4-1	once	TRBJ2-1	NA	TGCGCCAGCAGCCAAGAAGTCCTCTCCTACAATGAGCAGTTCTTC	CASSQEVLSYNEQFF
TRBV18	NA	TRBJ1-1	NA	TGTGCCAGCTCACCAGTGGCAGGGAGGGGTATGAACACTGAAGCTTTCTTT	CASSPVAGRGMNTEAFF
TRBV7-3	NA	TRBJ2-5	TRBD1	TGTGCCAGCAGCACCGGGACAGGGGGCGAGACCCAGTACTTC	CASSTGTGGETQYF
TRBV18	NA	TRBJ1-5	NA	TGTGCCAGCTCCCCGAGCTGGAATCAGCCCCAGCATTTT	CASSPSWNQPQHF
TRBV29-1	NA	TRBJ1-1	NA	TGCAGCGTTGAGTTGGGGGGCAGGACTGAAGCTTTCTTT	CSVELGGRTEAFF
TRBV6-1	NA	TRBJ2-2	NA	TGTGCCAGCAGTGATGGGGGCGGGGAGGACACCGGGGAGCTGTTTTTT	CASSDGGGEDTGELFF
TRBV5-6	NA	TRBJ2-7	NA	TGTGCCAGCAGCTTGGTCCGGGGGCCCTACGAGCAGTACTTC	CASSLVRGPYEQYF
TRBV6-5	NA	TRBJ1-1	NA	TGTGCCAGCAGACGAGGTGGCTACACTGAAGCTTTCTTT	CASRRGGYTEAFF
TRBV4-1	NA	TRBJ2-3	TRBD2	TGCGCCAGCAGCCCGTCGGGACTAGCGGGTTCAGATACGCAGTATTTT	CASSPSGLAGSDTQYF
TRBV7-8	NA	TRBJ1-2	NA	TGTGCCAGCAGGTCGCTATTCGGCTACACCTTC	CASRSLFGYTF
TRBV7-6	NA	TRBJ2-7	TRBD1	TGTGCCAGCAGCGTGGGGACAGGGACCTCCTACGAGCAGTACTTC	CASSVGTGTSYEQYF
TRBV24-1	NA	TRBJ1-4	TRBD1	TGTGCCACCAGTGATTCACAACGTGGGACAGAAGACAAACTGTTTTTT	CATSDSQRGTEDKLFF
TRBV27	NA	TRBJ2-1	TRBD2	TGTGCCAGCCGCCCAACCGGGACTAGCTCCTACAATGAGCAGTTCTTC	CASRPTGTSSYNEQFF
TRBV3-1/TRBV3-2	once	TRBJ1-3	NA	TGTGCCAGCAGCCAAGACCAGGGGCCAGGCAACACCATATATTTT	CASSQDQGPGNTIYF
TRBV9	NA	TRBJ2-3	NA	TGTGCCAGCAGCGTAGTGGAGCGAAGCACAGATACGCAGTATTTT	CASSVVERSTDTQYF
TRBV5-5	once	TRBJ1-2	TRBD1	TGTGCCAGCAGGTGGACAGGGAGTAACGATGGCTACACCTTC	CASRWTGSNDGYTF